One sample yielded the 5 T cell receptor beta chains listed below, sequenced in a study of blood T cells in healthy people across ages (dated by TCRdb to 2015 to 2017). The protocol used for the library was 5' RACE. TCRdb lists the instrument as Illumina HiSeq 2500. The second PCR ran for about 7 to 11 cycles and used a J-beta primer mix along with a sample-barcoded 5' primer. The public reads were quality trimmed at Q25 with fastp and then assembled into clones with MiXCR by TCRdb, keeping productive beta chains. Every distinct CDR3 protein forms one entry, paired with its most common genes and DNA. For this sample there are fewer than 750,000 distinct CDR3 sequences; around 48% appear just once. Of the sample, just under 25% is held by the ten largest clones. Sample: blood. The receptors were gathered from a man older than 75 in good health.

This clonotype has at least ten counts. The J gene is TRBJ1-5, the V gene TRBV24-1; 7 bases agree with TRBD1. The CDR3 has 15 residues. The J segment lost 6 bases and the V segment lost 4 bases, leaving 8 bases of the junction unmatched. Germline assignment: CDR1 KGHDR and CDR2 SFDVKD. The CDR3 is CATSDNTGDGQPQHF. The CDR3 region has the DNA TGTGCCACCAGTGACAACACAGGGGATGGTCAGCCCCAGCATTTT.

This clonotype was seen a handful of times. This chain uses TRBV20-1 with TRBJ2-7; unclear D gene. Looked up from germline, CDR1 is DFQATT and CDR2 is SNEGSKA (reference sequence). V was trimmed by 5 bases and J by 3 bases, leaving 17 bases between them. The CDR3 consists of 14 residues. The DNA for the CDR3 is TGCAGTGCTGACCTGGATAGCTCGATCTACGAGCAGTACTTC. It translates to CSADLDSSIYEQYF.

The chain recombines TRBV30 with TRBJ2-1; D perhaps matches TRBD2 (6 bases). CDR3 length equals 13 residues. Germline V gives CDR1 GTSNPN, CDR2 SVGIG (reference sequence). V was trimmed by 8 bases and J by 0 bases, leaving 11 bases between them. CDR3 sequence (DNA): TGTGCCCGGATGACTAGCTCCTACAATGAGCAGTTCTTC. Translation: CARMTSSYNEQFF.

In this sample, this clonotype turned up a few times. The V call is TRBV29-1, the J call TRBJ2-4, with a possible D match to TRBD1 (7 bases). CDR3 length: 14 amino acids. Germline V gene data show CDR1 as SQVTM and CDR2 as ANQGSEA. V was shortened by 4 bases and J by 3 bases, with 13 bases between the two germline ends. The CDR3 loop reads CSVVGRGDKNIQYF. CDR3 nucleotide sequence: TGCAGCGTTGTCGGCAGGGGGGACAAAAACATTCAGTACTTC.

The V call is TRBV20-1, the J call TRBJ2-1; 13 nucleotides agree with TRBD2. The germline gives CDR1 DFQATT, CDR2 SNEGSKA (reference sequence). The CDR3 is made up of 16 amino acids. V was pared by 4 bases and J by 8 bases, with 11 bases of the junction left unmatched. The CDR3 sequence: CSATPGLAGSQDEQFF. In DNA form, the CDR3 reads TGCAGTGCTACCCCGGGACTAGCGGGATCTCAGGATGAGCAGTTCTTC.